The sample holds a few counts of the clone carrying this TCR beta chain. Its antigen is as yet unknown. These data belong to a study of response to subunit inactivated influenza vaccine. General study points: The authors offered the suggestion that each seasonal influenza vaccination recruits few new T cells.

Using its own MiXCR run on the RT-PCR reads, TCRdb lists one record per CDR3 protein. The data contain about 530,000 distinct CDR3 sequences, about an eighth of them singletons. The clonotype originates from a man aged 45-65 years who received an inactivated influenza vaccine. Sample: PBMCs from blood, taken on the day of vaccination.

CDR3 region: CASSLAPGLAGNYEQFF. In DNA, the CDR3 is TGTGCCAGCAGCCTCGCACCTGGACTAGCGGGAAATTATGAGCAGTTCTTC. The J gene is TRBJ2-1, the V gene TRBV7-9; 12 bases line up with TRBD2. The CDR3 contains 17 residues. The V gene's germline CDR1 is SEHNR and CDR2 FQNEAQ (reference sequence). The ends lost 5 bases at V and 8 bases at J; junction bases unmatched: 13. Supplemented by reference TRBV7-9 and TRBJ2-1, the full variable domain reads DTGVSQNPRHKITKRGQNVTFRCDPISEHNRLYWYRQTLGQGPEFLTYFQNEAQLEKSRLLSDRFSAERPKGSFSTLEIQRTEQGDSAMYLCASSLAPGLAGNYEQFFGPGTRLTVL.